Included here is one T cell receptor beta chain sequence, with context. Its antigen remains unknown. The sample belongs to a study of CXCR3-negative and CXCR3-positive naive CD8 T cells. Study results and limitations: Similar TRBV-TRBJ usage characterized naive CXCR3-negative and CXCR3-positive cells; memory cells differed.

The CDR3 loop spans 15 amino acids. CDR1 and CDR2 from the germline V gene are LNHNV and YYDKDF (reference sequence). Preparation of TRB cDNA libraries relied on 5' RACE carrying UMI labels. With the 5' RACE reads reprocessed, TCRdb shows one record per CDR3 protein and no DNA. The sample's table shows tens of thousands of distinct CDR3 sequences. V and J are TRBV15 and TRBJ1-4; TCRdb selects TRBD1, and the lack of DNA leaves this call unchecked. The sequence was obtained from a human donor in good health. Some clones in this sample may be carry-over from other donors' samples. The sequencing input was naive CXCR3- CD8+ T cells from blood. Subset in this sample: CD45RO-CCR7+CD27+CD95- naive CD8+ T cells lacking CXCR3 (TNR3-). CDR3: CATSRGQGENEKLFF.